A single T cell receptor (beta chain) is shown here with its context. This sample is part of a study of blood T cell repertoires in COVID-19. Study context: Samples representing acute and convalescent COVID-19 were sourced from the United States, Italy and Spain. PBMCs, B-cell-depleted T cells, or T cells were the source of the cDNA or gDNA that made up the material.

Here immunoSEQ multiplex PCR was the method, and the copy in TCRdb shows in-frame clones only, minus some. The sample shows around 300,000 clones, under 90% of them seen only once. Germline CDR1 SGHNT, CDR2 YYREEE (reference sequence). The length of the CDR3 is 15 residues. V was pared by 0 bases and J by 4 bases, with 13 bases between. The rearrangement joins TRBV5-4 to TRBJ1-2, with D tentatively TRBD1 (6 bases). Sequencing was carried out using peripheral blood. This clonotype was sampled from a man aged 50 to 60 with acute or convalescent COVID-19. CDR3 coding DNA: TGTGCCAGCAGCTTGGACAGGGCGGGGGTCTATGGCTACACCTTC. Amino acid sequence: CASSLDRAGVYGYTF.